Reported below is one T cell receptor beta chain. CDR3 length: 14 residues. The ends lost 5 bases at V and 6 bases at J; junction bases unmatched: 9. CDR1 and CDR2 (germline): SGHTA, FQGNSA. The source of the sample is a study of blood T cell repertoires in COVID-19. On the study more broadly: Both acute and convalescent COVID-19 samples were obtained from the United States, Italy and Spain.

Original handling: Reference gene primer amplification in the assay estimated nucleated cell counts. The assay was immunoSEQ multiplex PCR, and TCRdb's table has in-frame clones only and misses some. D and trimming were read from the DNA, whereas the V and J calls and clone size are those reported in that table. The sample records about 150,000 clones, 88% being singletons. This chain uses TRBV7-2 with TRBJ2-7; 8 bases line up with TRBD1. The sequencing sample was made of peripheral blood. The TCR was taken from a human donor in a cohort sampled during active COVID-19. The chain's CDR3 is CASSPRTGLPEQYF. DNA for the CDR3: TGTGCCAGCAGCCCGCGGACAGGGCTCCCCGAGCAGTACTTC. The full variable domain, its missing parts supplied by reference TRBV7-2 and TRBJ2-7, is GAGVSQSPSNKVTEKGKDVELRCDPISGHTALYWYRQSLGQGLEFLIYFQGNSAPDKSGLPSDRFSAERTGGSVSTLTIQRTQQEDSAVYLCASSPRTGLPEQYFGPGTRLTVT.